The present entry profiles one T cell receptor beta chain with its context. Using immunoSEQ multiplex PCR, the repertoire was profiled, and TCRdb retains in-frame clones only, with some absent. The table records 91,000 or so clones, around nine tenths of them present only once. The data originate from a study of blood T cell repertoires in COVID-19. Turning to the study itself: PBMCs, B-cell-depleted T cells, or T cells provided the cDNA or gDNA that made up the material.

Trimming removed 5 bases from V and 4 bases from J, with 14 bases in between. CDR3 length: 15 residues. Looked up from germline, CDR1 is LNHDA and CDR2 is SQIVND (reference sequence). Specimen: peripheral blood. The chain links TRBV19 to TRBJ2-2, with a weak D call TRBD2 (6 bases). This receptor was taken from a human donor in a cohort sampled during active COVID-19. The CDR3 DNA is TGTGCCAGTAGTGGGGGGACTCATTCCACCGGGGAGCTGTTTTTT. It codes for CASSGGTHSTGELFF.